The 27 T cell receptor beta chains given below trace back to one sample, sequenced in a study of early stage breast cancer tumors. The table came from immunoSEQ multiplex PCR; TCRdb's copy has only in-frame clones and leaves some out. The sample gives approximately 70,000 clones, about 85% of which show up once; 4% to 5% is in the top ten. The sample consisted of blood. These receptors were taken from a person aged 40 to 49 with breast cancer.

This clone occurred once. The chain carries TRBV29-1 and TRBJ1-1; 8 bases agree with TRBD1. The V gene's germline CDR1 is SQVTM and CDR2 ANQGSEA. Trimming at V came to 8 bases and at J to 5 bases, leaving 4 bases not matched to a gene. This CDR3 contains 11 residues. CDR3 protein: CSFYRGTEAFF. CDR3 nucleotide sequence: TGCAGCTTCTACAGGGGGACTGAAGCTTTCTTT.

The rearrangement links TRBV7-2 to TRBJ1-4; D may be TRBD1 (6 bases). V was pared by 1 base and J by 7 bases, with 13 bases between. CDR1 and CDR2 (germline): SGHTA, FQGNSA. CDR3 length: 15 amino acids. The CDR3 reads CASSLGGAGGEKLFF. The CDR3 DNA is TGTGCCAGCAGCTTAGGGGGGGCAGGAGGTGAAAAACTGTTTTTT.

V is TRBV7-3 and J is TRBJ2-6, with D unresolved. The germline gives CDR1 SGHTA, CDR2 FQGTGA. This CDR3 comprises 16 residues. Trimming took off 5 bases at V and 0 bases at J, with 11 bases between the two ends. The CDR3 nucleotides read TGTGCCAGCAGCCCCGGGTCTTCCTCTGGGGCCAACGTCCTGACTTTC. Translating it yields CASSPGSSSGANVLTF.

For the CDR3, the DNA is TGTGCCAGCAGCTTAGTTGGGGATGGGGGTGAAGCTTTCTTT. Amino acids: CASSLVGDGGEAFF. This sequence joins TRBV7-8 and TRBJ1-1; D is perhaps TRBD1 (5 bases). V was clipped by 1 base and J by 7 bases, with 13 bases between them. The CDR3 covers 14 residues. Per the germline V gene, CDR1 is SGHVS and CDR2 is FQNEAQ.

The V gene is TRBV15, the J gene TRBJ2-1; D gene uncertain. V was shortened by 3 bases and J by 7 bases, with 19 bases between the two germline ends. Germline CDR1 is LNHNV and CDR2 is YYDKDF (reference sequence). The CDR3 loop spans 16 amino acids. CDR3 region: CATSRGMSLDRNEQFF. CDR3 DNA: TGTGCCACCAGCAGGGGGATGTCCCTAGATCGGAATGAGCAGTTCTTC.

The chain couples TRBV28 to TRBJ1-4; D call uncertain. Trimming removed 7 bases from V and 0 bases from J, with 3 bases in between. This CDR3 is 12 amino acids long. Germline CDR1 MDHEN, CDR2 SYDVKM. Here the CDR3 DNA reads TGTGCCAGCACCACAACTAATGAAAAACTGTTTTTT. This codes for CASTTTNEKLFF.

This rearrangement joins TRBV29-1 to TRBJ1-3; 9 nucleotides match TRBD1. CDR1 is SQVTM and CDR2 is ANQGSEA in the germline V gene. The CDR3 length is 14 residues. Trimming cost V 5 bases and J 3 bases; bases outside gene matches: 5. The CDR3 nucleotides are TGCAGCGTTCAACAGGGGGCTGTTGGAAACACCATATATTTT. It yields the protein CSVQQGAVGNTIYF.

The V call is TRBV7-8, the J call TRBJ1-5, with D possibly matching TRBD1 (6 bases). Germline assignment: CDR1 SGHVS and CDR2 FQNEAQ. The CDR3 totals 16 residues. Trimming shortened V by 0 bases and J by 7 bases, and 16 bases separated the two germline ends. The CDR3 region has the DNA TGTGCCAGCAGCTTAGCAAGAGCCAGGGGTCACCAGCCCCAGCATTTT. Its protein is CASSLARARGHQPQHF.

The chain uses TRBV14 and TRBJ2-7; the D gene is possibly TRBD2 (6 bases). The CDR3 length is 14 residues. V was shortened by 3 bases and J by 4 bases, with 13 bases between the two germline ends. Germline V gives CDR1 SGHDN, CDR2 FVKESK. The CDR3 sequence: CASSHGGRWYEQYF. CDR3 bases: TGTGCCAGCAGCCATGGGGGGAGGTGGTACGAGCAGTACTTC. The entire variable domain, with the rest obtained from reference TRBV14 and TRBJ2-7, is as follows: EAGVTQFPSHSVIEKGQTVTLRCDPISGHDNLYWYRRVMGKEIKFLLHFVKESKQDESGMPNNRFLAERTGGTYSTLKVQPAELEDSGVYFCASSHGGRWYEQYFGPGTRLTVT.

This clone was observed a single time. This chain uses TRBV5-5 with TRBJ2-7; 8 bases line up with TRBD1. CDR3 size: 16 residues. Germline CDR1 is SGHKS and CDR2 is YYEKEE (reference sequence). Trimming at V came to 4 bases and at J to 5 bases, leaving 14 bases not matched to a gene. Written as DNA, the CDR3 is TGTGCCAGCAGCCTACCTTTTATGACAGGGGCAAACGAGCAGTACTTC. Its protein product is CASSLPFMTGANEQYF.

This clone appeared a few times. This rearrangement joins TRBV30 to TRBJ1-1; TRBD1 matches at 7 bases. The CDR3 has 15 residues. Germline CDR1 and CDR2: GTSNPN and SVGIG (reference sequence). The V gene end was trimmed by 6 bases and the J gene end by 5 bases; junction bases not matched to a gene: 15. This CDR3 is CACRTGRRGGTEAFF. In DNA, the CDR3 is TGTGCCTGTCGGACAGGAAGGCGGGGGGGGACTGAAGCTTTCTTT.

The J gene is TRBJ2-1, the V gene TRBV6-5; a possible D gene is TRBD2 (7 bases). This CDR3 is built from 15 residues. Germline V gene sequence: CDR1 MNHEY, CDR2 SVGAGI. V was shortened by 6 bases and J by 9 bases, with 21 bases between the two germline ends. CDR3 in amino acids: CASSTAGRGVGEQFF. Written as DNA, the CDR3 is TGTGCCAGCAGCACCGCAGGGAGGGGGGTTGGTGAGCAGTTCTTC.

V usage is TRBV6-5 and J usage is TRBJ1-2, with D unresolved. Trimming took off 2 bases at V and 4 bases at J, with 14 bases between the two ends. From germline, CDR1 is MNHEY and CDR2 SVGAGI. The CDR3 has 15 amino acids. The CDR3, as DNA: TGTGCCAGCAGTTACGGGGAACGGGGTACCTATGGCTACACCTTC. As protein: CASSYGERGTYGYTF.

The chain combines TRBV18 with TRBJ1-4; no clear D gene. CDR3 size: 14 residues. CDR1 and CDR2 (germline): KGHSH, LQKENI. Trimming left V 4 bases short and J 7 bases short, with 13 bases between. The CDR3 DNA reads as TGTGCCAGCTCACAAAACCGGGGTCGTGAAAAACTGTTTTTT. Protein: CASSQNRGREKLFF. Looking up the rest from reference TRBV18 and TRBJ1-4 gives the full variable domain: NAGVMQNPRHLVRRRGQEARLRCSPMKGHSHVYWYRQLPEEGLKFMVYLQKENIIDESGMPKERFSAEFPKEGPSILRIQQVVRGDSAAYFCASSQNRGREKLFFGSGTQLSVL.

This clone occurred once. This chain joins TRBV28 and TRBJ2-7; 7 positions match TRBD1. Germline V gene sequence: CDR1 MDHEN, CDR2 SYDVKM. The CDR3 sequence is 14 residues long. After removal of 3 bases from V and 5 bases from J, the junction contained 7 bases not matched to a gene. The CDR3: CASSFFRGWNEQYF. The CDR3 bases are TGTGCCAGCAGTTTTTTCAGGGGGTGGAACGAGCAGTACTTC.

V gene TRBV4-1 combines with J gene TRBJ1-1; D might be TRBD1 (5 bases). The germline V gene encodes CDR1 MGHRA and CDR2 YSYEKL. The CDR3 totals 15 residues. Between the trimmed V and J ends, which lost 3 bases and 1 base, there was a span of 12 bases. This chain's CDR3 is CASSQGDRANTEAFF. CDR3 nucleotides: TGCGCCAGCAGCCAGGGTGACAGAGCGAACACTGAAGCTTTCTTT.

Written as DNA, the CDR3 is TGTGCCAGCAGTTTAACTCGTAGGAGCTCCTACGAGCAGTACTTC. This translates into CASSLTRRSSYEQYF. The J gene is TRBJ2-7, the V gene TRBV27; D not certain. The CDR3 spans 15 residues. Trimming removed 2 bases at V and 0 bases at J, with 11 bases between. CDR1 MNHEY and CDR2 SMNVEV come from the germline V gene (reference sequence).

This chain uses TRBV27 with TRBJ2-7; 8 positions agree with TRBD1. V gave up 4 bases and J gave up 3 bases; unmatched junction bases: 8. This CDR3 has 15 residues. Germline V gives CDR1 MNHEY, CDR2 SMNVEV (reference sequence). The CDR3 here is CASSWAGTGDYEQYF. CDR3 coding DNA: TGTGCCAGCAGTTGGGCCGGGACAGGAGACTACGAGCAGTACTTC.

V gene TRBV6-6 combines with J gene TRBJ1-5; D uncertain. Between the trimmed V and J ends, which lost 7 bases and 4 bases, there was a span of 17 bases. The CDR3 has 15 amino acids. Germline values: CDR1 MNHNY, CDR2 SVGAGI (reference sequence). In nucleotides, the CDR3 is TGTGCCAGCAAAACTCGGGGAGATGGAAATCAGCCCCAGCATTTT. Translating it yields CASKTRGDGNQPQHF.

The V and J genes are TRBV10-2 and TRBJ1-1; no definite D call. Deletions cut 2 bases from V and 4 bases from J, with 11 bases between. Germline V CDR1 and CDR2: WSHSY, SAAADI. There are 14 residues in the CDR3. The CDR3 nucleotides read TGCGCCAGCAGTGAGCCCCCGACACCCACTGAAGCTTTCTTT. It is translated as CASSEPPTPTEAFF.

The chain has TRBV4-1 and TRBJ1-2; maybe TRBD1 (5 bases). Germline-derived CDR1 and CDR2 are MGHRA and YSYEKL. The germline V and J ends were trimmed by 3 bases and 0 bases, with 11 bases remaining between them. CDR3 size: 15 residues. The CDR3 DNA follows: TGCGCCAGCAGCCAGTCACAGGTATCTAACTATGGCTACACCTTC. This codes for CASSQSQVSNYGYTF.

V usage is TRBV5-1 and J usage is TRBJ1-3, with 11 nucleotides matching TRBD1. V gave up 4 bases and J gave up 4 bases; unmatched junction bases: 4. The germline CDR1 and CDR2 sequences are SGHRS and YFSETQ. The CDR3 runs to 15 residues. The CDR3 nucleotides are TGCGCCAGCAGCCCGGACAGGGGGCAGGGAAACACCATATATTTT. This translates into CASSPDRGQGNTIYF.

This chain uses TRBV30 with TRBJ2-5; TRBD2 aligns across 7 bases. The length of the CDR3 is 12 residues. Germline V gene lookup returns CDR1 GTSNPN and CDR2 SVGIG (reference sequence). With V trimmed by 3 bases and J by 5 bases, 3 bases remained unmatched. The DNA for the CDR3 is TGTGCCTGGAGGCTTAGCGGGGAGACCCAGTACTTC. This translates into CAWRLSGETQYF.

The chain uses TRBV5-1 and TRBJ2-7; D possibly corresponds to TRBD2 (6 bases). In germline, CDR1 is SGHRS, CDR2 YFSETQ. V lost 0 bases to trimming and J lost 0 bases, with 10 bases between them. The length of the CDR3 is 15 residues. The CDR3 DNA is TGCGCCAGCAGCTTGGTTGCGGGGTCCTCCTACGAGCAGTACTTC. Translating it yields CASSLVAGSSYEQYF. Based on the CDR3 plus reference TRBV5-1 and TRBJ2-7, the full variable domain is KAGVTQTPRYLIKTRGQQVTLSCSPISGHRSVSWYQQTPGQGLQFLFEYFSETQRNKGNFPGRFSGRQFSNSRSEMNVSTLELGDSALYLCASSLVAGSSYEQYFGPGTRLTVT.

This chain links TRBV7-8 with TRBJ1-4; no firm D call. CDR3 length: 13 residues. Germline CDR1 SGHVS, CDR2 FQNEAQ. The V end was cut by 4 bases, the J end by 8 bases, with 11 bases between. In DNA form, the CDR3 reads TGTGCCAGCAGCTCAGGACTGGAGGAAAAACTGTTTTTT. Its protein product is CASSSGLEEKLFF.

This chain connects TRBV6-4 to TRBJ2-1; D is unclear. Germline CDR1 MRHNA, CDR2 SNTAGT. V was trimmed by 2 bases and J by 5 bases, leaving 7 bases between them. The CDR3 totals 13 residues. CDR3 region: CASSDGLNNEQFF. The CDR3 coding sequence is TGTGCCAGCAGTGACGGGTTGAACAATGAGCAGTTCTTC.

V usage is TRBV6-6 and J usage is TRBJ2-3, with D tentatively TRBD1 or TRBD2 (5 bases each). From germline, CDR1 is MNHNY and CDR2 SVGAGI (reference sequence). Trimming stripped 4 bases from V and 0 bases from J, with 8 bases between. The CDR3 is made up of 14 amino acids. The CDR3 coding sequence is TGTGCCAGCAGTTGGGGACCTAGCACAGATACGCAGTATTTT. Translated, it gives CASSWGPSTDTQYF.